A single sample gave rise to the 23 T cell receptor beta chains below, sequenced in a study of tumor and adjacent non-tumor tissue in lung cancer. RNA was extracted from bulk tissue without any cell sorting. The library came from three nested PCR rounds adapted from ARM-PCR protocols. Each CDR3 protein is one row after TCRdb ran MiXCR on the multiplex PCR reads. The data show over 110,000 distinct CDR3 sequences, 60% to 70% seen once. Sequenced material: lung tumor tissue. The origin of the receptors is a man between 60 and 75 years old with small cell lung cancer.

This clonotype occurred a few times. This may stem from a read error, because a much larger clone lies one nucleotide away. The chain employs TRBV4-1 and TRBJ2-1; 10 bases align to TRBD2. After removal of 4 bases from V and 13 bases from J, the junction contained 13 bases not matched to a gene. The CDR3 has 15 residues. In germline, CDR1 is MGHRA, CDR2 YSYEKL. The CDR3 DNA reads TGCGCCAGCAGCCCGGACGCTAGCGGGAGTATTGATCAGTTCTTC. As protein: CASSPDASGSIDQFF.

In its sample, this clonotype was seen a few times. The rearrangement joins TRBV20-1 to TRBJ2-1; 11 nucleotides agree with TRBD2. In germline, CDR1 is DFQATT, CDR2 SNEGSKA (reference sequence). This CDR3 is built from 16 residues. V gave up 1 base and J gave up 2 bases; unmatched junction bases: 4. CDR3 protein: CSARASLAGAYNEQFF. The CDR3 DNA sequence: TGCAGTGCTAGAGCATCACTAGCGGGAGCCTACAATGAGCAGTTCTTC.

A few counts support this clonotype. This chain connects TRBV6-1 to TRBJ2-3; either TRBD1 or TRBD2 may supply D (5 bases each). Germline CDR1 and CDR2: MNHNS and SASEGT. V lost 4 bases to trimming and J lost 0 bases, with 8 bases between them. The CDR3 covers 14 residues. The CDR3 here is CASSGGFSTDTQYF. CDR3 DNA: TGTGCCAGCAGTGGGGGGTTTAGCACAGATACGCAGTATTTT.

The chain's CDR3 is CASSVSGRAHEQFF. In nucleotides, the CDR3 is TGTGCCAGCAGCGTTAGCGGGAGGGCCCATGAGCAGTTCTTC. The chain links TRBV13 to TRBJ2-1; 11 positions agree with TRBD2. The V and J ends lost 5 bases and 8 bases, in that order; junction bases with no gene match: 5. The CDR3 spans 14 residues. In germline, CDR1 is PRHDT, CDR2 FYEKMQ (reference sequence).

To note about this clonotype: An end of the junction does not agree with germline; a read error may underlie this. The chain recombines TRBV11-3 with TRBJ2-1; D is possibly TRBD2 (5 bases). The CDR3 length is 17 residues. Per germline, CDR1 SGHNT and CDR2 YENEEA. This chain's CDR3 is CAGSLTTVGVWSSEQFF. The CDR3 DNA sequence: TGCGCCGGCAGCTTAACCACGGTCGGGGTATGGTCGAGTGAGCAGTTCTTC. The full variable domain, its missing parts supplied by reference TRBV11-3 and TRBJ2-1, is EAGVVQSPRYKIIEKKQPVAFWCNPISGHNTLYWYLQNLGQGPELLIRYENEEAVDDSQLPKDRFSAERLKGVDSTLKIQPAELGDSAVYLCAGSLTTVGVWSSEQFFGPGTRLTVL.

This clonotype was detected many times. This rearrangement joins TRBV20-1 to TRBJ2-7; D uncertain. Germline lookup yields CDR1 DFQATT and CDR2 SNEGSKA (reference sequence). V shed 2 bases and J shed 1 base, with 6 bases lying between them. This CDR3 comprises 12 residues. CDR3: CSARTVSYEQYF. CDR3 sequence (DNA): TGCAGTGCTAGAACCGTTTCCTACGAGCAGTACTTC.

This clonotype was recorded at least ten times. CDR3 residues: CASSPSRGGGFETQYF. CDR3 sequence (DNA): TGTGCCAGCAGCCCGAGTCGTGGCGGGGGCTTTGAGACCCAGTACTTC. The chain joins TRBV11-3 to TRBJ2-5, with D perhaps matching TRBD2 (7 bases). Per germline, CDR1 SGHNT and CDR2 YENEEA. CDR3 length: 16 residues. Between the trimmed V and J ends, which lost 5 bases and 5 bases, there was a span of 21 bases.

Turning to this clonotype: The junction departs from germline at one end; a sequencing error may be responsible. The CDR3 bases are TGTGTCAGCAGCGAGGGACCTCATGGCCGCACCTTC. Protein sequence: CVSSEGPHGRTF. The rearrangement links TRBV11-3 to TRBJ1-2; tentatively, D is TRBD1 (5 bases). CDR3 length: 12 residues. The germline V gene has CDR1 SGHNT and CDR2 YENEEA.

The rearrangement uses TRBV10-3 and TRBJ2-6, with D possibly being TRBD1 (6 bases). V was clipped by 6 bases and J by 0 bases, with 12 bases between them. In germline, CDR1 is ENHRY, CDR2 SYGVKD. The CDR3 spans 16 residues. Here the CDR3 DNA reads TGTGCCATCAGGAAGGGGGACACCTCTGGGGCCAACGTCCTGACTTTC. Translation: CAIRKGDTSGANVLTF.

This clonotype was observed a handful of times. The chain is built from TRBV7-9 and TRBJ2-5; D uncertain. The ends were cut back, 5 bases at V and 2 bases at J, with 12 bases in the middle. Germline V gene data show CDR1 as SEHNR and CDR2 as FQNEAQ (reference sequence). This CDR3 region has 14 residues. The CDR3: CASSPHPQQETQYF. The CDR3 DNA reads TGTGCCAGCAGCCCCCACCCGCAGCAAGAGACCCAGTACTTC.

The table lists this clonotype with a count of one. The chain joins TRBV6-1 to TRBJ1-2; D not certain. Germline V gene lookup returns CDR1 MNHNS and CDR2 SASEGT. The V end was cut by 7 bases, the J end by 4 bases, with 19 bases between. This CDR3 comprises 15 residues. The DNA for the CDR3 is TGTGCCAGCACGCAGACCCAATCTAGCGGCTATGGCTACACCTTC. This sequence encodes CASTQTQSSGYGYTF.

Sample share makes this clonotype medium-sized. The chain uses TRBV11-2 and TRBJ1-3; D might be TRBD1 (5 bases). The CDR3 sequence is 14 residues long. V lost 4 bases and J 2 bases, leaving 9 bases between the germline ends. Germline V gives CDR1 SGHAT, CDR2 FQNNGV. The CDR3 sequence is CASSSGTPGNTIYF. For the CDR3, the DNA is TGTGCCAGCAGCTCAGGGACTCCTGGAAACACCATATATTTT.

DNA of the CDR3: TGTGCCATCATTACGGTGGGATCCAATTCACCCCTCCACTTT. Translating gives CAIITVGSNSPLHF. The chain links TRBV6-6 to TRBJ1-6; no clear D gene. Germline-derived CDR1 and CDR2 are MNHNY and SVGAGI (reference sequence). The CDR3 is 14 amino acids. With 10 bases removed from V and 7 bases from J, the gap between germline ends came to 17 bases.

This sequence joins TRBV7-9 and TRBJ2-7; the match to TRBD2 covers 8 bases. Per germline, CDR1 SEHNR and CDR2 FQNEAQ (reference sequence). V shed 5 bases, J shed 13 bases, and the junction held 10 bases outside the gene matches. This CDR3 contains 12 residues. CDR3: CASSGLALGQYF. CDR3 sequence (DNA): TGTGCCAGCAGCGGACTAGCCCTCGGGCAATACTTC.

This clonotype has just one count. A much larger clone is a single base away; this may be a read error. The chain carries TRBV20-1 and TRBJ2-3; maybe TRBD2 (6 bases). Germline assignment: CDR1 DFQATT and CDR2 SNEGSKA (reference sequence). CDR3 length: 12 residues. CDR3 nucleotides: TGCAGTGCCGCTAGGGAGGCAGATACGCGGTATTTT. Translated: CSAAREADTRYF.

As concerns this clonotype: This clone may be a read error of a much larger clone one base away. V gene TRBV6-5 combines with J gene TRBJ2-3; D is ambiguous. In germline, CDR1 is MNHEY, CDR2 SVGAGI. The V gene lost 2 bases and the J gene lost 3 bases, with 21 bases spanning the gap. The CDR3 covers 18 residues. CDR3 DNA: TGTGCCAGCAGTTACATATTCTACAGTGGGCGCAGAACAGATACGCAGTATTTT. Translation: CASSYIFYSGRRTDTQYF.

The genes are TRBV5-5 and TRBJ2-7; D is ambiguous. This CDR3 spans 12 amino acids. Per germline, CDR1 SGHKS and CDR2 YYEKEE (reference sequence). The CDR3 region has the DNA TGTGCCAGCAGTTTGGAAGGGCACGAGCAGTACGTC. Amino acids: CASSLEGHEQYV.

Concerning this clonotype itself: An end of the junction does not agree with germline; a read error may underlie this. This CDR3 is CASRPPGRGSRTDTQYF. The CDR3 nucleotides read TGTGCCAGCAGGCCCCCAGGGAGGGGGAGCCGCACAGACACGCAGTATTTT. The chain carries TRBV11-3 and TRBJ2-3; D is possibly TRBD2 (7 bases). The length of the CDR3 is 17 residues. Germline CDR1 reads SGHNT; CDR2 reads YENEEA. Together with reference TRBV11-3 and TRBJ2-3, the CDR3 gives the full variable domain: EAGVVQSPRYKIIEKKQPVAFWCNPISGHNTLYWYLQNLGQGPELLIRYENEEAVDDSQLPKDRFSAERLKGVDSTLKIQPAELGDSAVYLCASRPPGRGSRTDTQYFGPGTRLTVL.

On this clonotype itself: A read error is possible here, since a much larger clone lies one base away. V gene TRBV4-1 combines with J gene TRBJ2-1, with 7 bases aligning to TRBD2. The CDR3 loop spans 18 amino acids. Per the germline V gene, CDR1 is MGHRA and CDR2 is YSYEKL. The CDR3 DNA reads TGCGCCAGCAGCCGAGACCCATACGGGGGGAGCTCCTACAATGAGCAGCTCTTC. Translated, it gives CASSRDPYGGSSYNEQLF.

A remark on this clonotype: A read error is possible here, since a much larger clone lies one base away. CDR3 in amino acids: CASRQLAGAFGEQFF. CDR3 DNA: TGTGCCAGCAGACAACTAGCGGGGGCTTTCGGGGAGCAGTTCTTC. V usage is TRBV12-3 or TRBV12-4 and J usage is TRBJ2-1, with TRBD2 identical over 11 bases. Trimming removed 6 bases from V and 10 bases from J; junction bases left unmatched: 11. The CDR3 spans 15 residues.

As regards this clonotype: One base away lies a much larger clone, so this may be a sequencing read error. This sequence joins TRBV6-5 and TRBJ2-3; D ambiguous. Germline V CDR1 and CDR2: MNHEY, SVGAGI. V was pared by 2 bases and J by 3 bases, with 9 bases between. The CDR3 totals 14 residues. The CDR3 sequence is CASSYERRTDTQYF. CDR3 in DNA: TGTGCCAGCAGTTACGAGAGGAGAACAGATACGCAGTATTTT.

Notes on this clonotype: This may come from a read error, since a much larger clone is one base off. The chain is built from TRBV6-1 and TRBJ2-7; 8 bases match TRBD2. Germline CDR1 is MNHNS and CDR2 is SASEGT. The CDR3 totals 15 residues. In nucleotides, the CDR3 is TGTGCCAGCAGTGAAGGGGCTAGCGGGCTCTACGAGCATTACGTC. This encodes CASSEGASGLYEHYV.

Notes on this clonotype: Its ends do not fully match the called genes, so a read error is possible. The chain carries TRBV6-6 and TRBJ2-1; D is unclear. Germline lookup yields CDR1 MNHNY and CDR2 SVGAGI (reference sequence). This CDR3 spans 12 amino acids. CDR3 DNA sequence: TGTACCAGCAGTTACACCGAAAATGAGCAGTTCTTC. Its translation is CTSSYTENEQFF.